This is a list of T cell receptor beta chains from one sample in a study of T cell responses to AZD1222 COVID-19 vaccine. TCRdb's copy holds only in-frame clones and misses some; the assay was immunoSEQ multiplex PCR. Altogether about 48,000 clones are present, approximately 86% being singletons, with the ten largest covering 6.5% to 8.5%. Sequencing was performed on peripheral blood, taken 28 days after the second AZD1222 dose. These receptors came from an adult who received the AZD1222 COVID-19 vaccine. Each CDR3 is given with its conserved first and last residue. D genes are given only for firm matches. Size values are once, few and many counts, or a class for expanded clones, and some rows have none.

few	.	TRBV7-3	TRBJ2-1	TGTGCCAGCAGCTTAATTGGACAGTACAATGAGCAGTTCTTC	CASSLIGQYNEQFF
.	.	TRBV18	TRBJ1-2	TGTGCCAGCTCACCACCGAATTCTGAGGGGGGGGAAGGCTACACCTTC	CASSPPNSEGGEGYTF
.	.	TRBV7-9	TRBJ2-1	TGTGCCAGCAGCTTTACTGGCTACAATGAGCAGTTCTTC	CASSFTGYNEQFF
once	.	TRBV27	TRBJ2-3	TGTGCCAGCAGTTTATCTTGGCAGAACACAGATACGCAGTATTTT	CASSLSWQNTDTQYF
.	.	TRBV4-3	TRBJ1-5	TGCGCCAGCAGCCAAGATTTGGAGAATCAGCCCCAGCATTTT	CASSQDLENQPQHF
.	.	TRBV28	TRBJ2-2	TGTGCCAGCAGCTCGGGACTCCACCCCGGGGAGCTGTTTTTT	CASSSGLHPGELFF
.	.	TRBV6-5	TRBJ2-3	TGTGCCAGCAGTTACTCCGGCACAGCGACAGATACGCAGTATTTT	CASSYSGTATDTQYF
.	.	TRBV5-1	TRBJ1-1	TGCGCCAGCAGCTTGGGTGGGAAGAACACTGAAGCTTTCTTT	CASSLGGKNTEAFF
.	.	TRBV5-4	TRBJ1-2	TGTGCCAGCAGCGGCACCCGGGACAACCCCTTTTATGGCTACACCTTC	CASSGTRDNPFYGYTF
.	TRBD1	TRBV6-5	TRBJ2-1	TGTGCCAGCAGGGACAGGGGACGACAGTACAATGAGCAGTTCTTC	CASRDRGRQYNEQFF